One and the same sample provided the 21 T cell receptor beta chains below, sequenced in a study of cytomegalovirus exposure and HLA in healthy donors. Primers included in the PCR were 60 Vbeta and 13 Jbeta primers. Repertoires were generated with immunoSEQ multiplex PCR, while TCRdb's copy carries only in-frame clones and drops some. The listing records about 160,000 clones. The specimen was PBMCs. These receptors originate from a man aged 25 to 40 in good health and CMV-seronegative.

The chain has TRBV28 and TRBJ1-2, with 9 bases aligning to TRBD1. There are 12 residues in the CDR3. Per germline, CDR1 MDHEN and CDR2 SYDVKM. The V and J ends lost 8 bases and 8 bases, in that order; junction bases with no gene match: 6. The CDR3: CASETGGRGYTF. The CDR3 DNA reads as TGTGCCAGCGAGACAGGGGGGCGAGGCTACACCTTC.

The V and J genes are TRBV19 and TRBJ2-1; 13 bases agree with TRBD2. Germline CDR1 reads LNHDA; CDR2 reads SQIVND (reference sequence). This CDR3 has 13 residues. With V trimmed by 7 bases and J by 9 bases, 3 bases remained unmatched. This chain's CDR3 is CASNRLAGGEQFF. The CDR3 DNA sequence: TGTGCCAGTAATCGACTAGCGGGAGGTGAGCAGTTCTTC.

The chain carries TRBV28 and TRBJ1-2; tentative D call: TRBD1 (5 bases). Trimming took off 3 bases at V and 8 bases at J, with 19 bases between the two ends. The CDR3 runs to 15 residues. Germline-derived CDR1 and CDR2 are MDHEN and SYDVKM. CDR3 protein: CASSFLRQGGRGYTF. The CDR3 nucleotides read TGTGCCAGCAGTTTCCTTCGGCAGGGAGGTCGGGGCTACACCTTC.

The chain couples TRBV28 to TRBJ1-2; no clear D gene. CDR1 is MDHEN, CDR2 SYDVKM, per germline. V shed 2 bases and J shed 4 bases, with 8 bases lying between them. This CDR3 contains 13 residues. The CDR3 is CASSLEQIYGYTF. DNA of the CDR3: TGTGCCAGCAGTTTAGAACAGATCTATGGCTACACCTTC.

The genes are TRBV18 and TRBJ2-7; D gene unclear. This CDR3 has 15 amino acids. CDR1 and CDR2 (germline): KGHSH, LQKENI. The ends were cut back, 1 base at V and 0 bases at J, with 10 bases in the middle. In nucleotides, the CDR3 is TGTGCCAGCTCACCACGGGCAGGAATCTCCTACGAGCAGTACTTC. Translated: CASSPRAGISYEQYF. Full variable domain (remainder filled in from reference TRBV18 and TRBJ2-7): NAGVMQNPRHLVRRRGQEARLRCSPMKGHSHVYWYRQLPEEGLKFMVYLQKENIIDESGMPKERFSAEFPKEGPSILRIQQVVRGDSAAYFCASSPRAGISYEQYFGPGTRLTVT.

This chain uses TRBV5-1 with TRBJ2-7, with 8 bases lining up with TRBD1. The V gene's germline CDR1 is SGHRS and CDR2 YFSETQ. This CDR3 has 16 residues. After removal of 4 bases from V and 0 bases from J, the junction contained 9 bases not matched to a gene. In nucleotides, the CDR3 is TGCGCCAGCAGCACTGGACAGGGACCTTACTCCTACGAGCAGTACTTC. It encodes CASSTGQGPYSYEQYF.

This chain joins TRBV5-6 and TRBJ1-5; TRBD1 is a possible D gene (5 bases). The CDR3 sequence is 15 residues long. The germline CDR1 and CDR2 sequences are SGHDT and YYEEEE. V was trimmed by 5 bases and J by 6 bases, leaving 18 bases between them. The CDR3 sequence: CASSLRGRATQPQHF. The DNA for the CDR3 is TGTGCCAGCAGTCTTCGTGGCAGGGCTACTCAGCCCCAGCATTTT.

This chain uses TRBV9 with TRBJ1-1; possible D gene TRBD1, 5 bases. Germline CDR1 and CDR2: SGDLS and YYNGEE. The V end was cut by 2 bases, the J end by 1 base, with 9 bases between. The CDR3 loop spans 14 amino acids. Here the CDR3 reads CASSVGGENTEAFF. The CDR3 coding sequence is TGTGCCAGCAGCGTTGGAGGGGAGAACACTGAAGCTTTCTTT.

The CDR3 nucleotides read TGCGCCAGCAGCGCCACAGGGGGCTTCGAGCAGTACTTC. Protein: CASSATGGFEQYF. The genes are TRBV5-1 and TRBJ2-7; 9 bases fit TRBD1. This CDR3 has 13 residues. The germline CDR1 and CDR2 sequences are SGHRS and YFSETQ. Trimming took 4 bases from V and 6 from J; bases not matched to a gene: 5. The whole variable domain, filled in from reference TRBV5-1 and TRBJ2-7, reads KAGVTQTPRYLIKTRGQQVTLSCSPISGHRSVSWYQQTPGQGLQFLFEYFSETQRNKGNFPGRFSGRQFSNSRSEMNVSTLELGDSALYLCASSATGGFEQYFGPGTRLTVT.

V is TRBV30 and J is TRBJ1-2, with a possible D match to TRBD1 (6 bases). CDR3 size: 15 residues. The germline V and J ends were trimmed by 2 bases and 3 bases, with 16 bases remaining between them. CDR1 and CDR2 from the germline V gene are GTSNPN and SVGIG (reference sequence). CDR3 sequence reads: CAWSLGQPTDYGYTF. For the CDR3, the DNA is TGTGCCTGGAGTTTGGGACAACCAACAGACTATGGCTACACCTTC.

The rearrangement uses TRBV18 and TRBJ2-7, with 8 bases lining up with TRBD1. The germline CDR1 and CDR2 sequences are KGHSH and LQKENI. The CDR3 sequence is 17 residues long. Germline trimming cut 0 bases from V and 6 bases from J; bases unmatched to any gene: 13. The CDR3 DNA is TGTGCCAGCTCACCACCGAGGGGTACAGGGGGTTATGGCGAGCAGTACTTC. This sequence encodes CASSPPRGTGGYGEQYF.

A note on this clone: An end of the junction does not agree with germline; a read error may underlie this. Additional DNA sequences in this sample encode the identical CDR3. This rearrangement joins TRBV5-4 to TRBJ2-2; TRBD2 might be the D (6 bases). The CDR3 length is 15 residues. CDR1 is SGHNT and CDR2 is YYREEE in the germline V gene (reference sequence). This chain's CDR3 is CASSLHGGNTGELFF. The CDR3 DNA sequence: TGCGCCAGCAGCTTGCACGGGGGAAACACCGGGGAGCTGTTTTTT.

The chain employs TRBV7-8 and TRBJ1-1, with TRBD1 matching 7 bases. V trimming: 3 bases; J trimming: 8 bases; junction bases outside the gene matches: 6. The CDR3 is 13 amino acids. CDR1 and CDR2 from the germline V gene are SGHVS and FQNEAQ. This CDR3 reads CASSLRQGKEAFF. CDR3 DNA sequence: TGTGCCAGCAGCTTGAGACAGGGAAAGGAAGCTTTCTTT.

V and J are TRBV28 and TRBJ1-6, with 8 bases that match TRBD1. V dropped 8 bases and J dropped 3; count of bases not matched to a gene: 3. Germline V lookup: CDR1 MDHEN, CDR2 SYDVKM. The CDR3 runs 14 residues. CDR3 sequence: CASFGQGYNSPLHF. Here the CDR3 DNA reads TGTGCCAGCTTCGGACAGGGCTATAATTCACCCCTCCACTTT.

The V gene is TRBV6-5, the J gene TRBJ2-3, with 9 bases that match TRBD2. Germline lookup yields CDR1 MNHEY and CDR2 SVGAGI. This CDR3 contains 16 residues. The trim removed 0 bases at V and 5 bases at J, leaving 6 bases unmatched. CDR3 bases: TGTGCCAGCAGTTACTCCCTAGCGGGGCAGGGAGATACGCAGTATTTT. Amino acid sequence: CASSYSLAGQGDTQYF.

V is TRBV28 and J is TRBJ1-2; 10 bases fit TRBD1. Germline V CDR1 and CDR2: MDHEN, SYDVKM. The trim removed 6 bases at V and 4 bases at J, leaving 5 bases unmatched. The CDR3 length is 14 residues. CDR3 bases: TGTGCCAGCAGCACTAGACAGGGGGCCTATGGCTACACCTTC. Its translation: CASSTRQGAYGYTF.

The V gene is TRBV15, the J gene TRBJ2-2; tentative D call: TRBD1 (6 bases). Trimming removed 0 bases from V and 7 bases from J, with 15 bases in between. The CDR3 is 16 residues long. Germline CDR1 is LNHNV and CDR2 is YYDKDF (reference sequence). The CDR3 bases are TGTGCCACCAGCAGAGATGGTGGTCCAGGGGACGGGGAGCTGTTTTTT. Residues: CATSRDGGPGDGELFF.

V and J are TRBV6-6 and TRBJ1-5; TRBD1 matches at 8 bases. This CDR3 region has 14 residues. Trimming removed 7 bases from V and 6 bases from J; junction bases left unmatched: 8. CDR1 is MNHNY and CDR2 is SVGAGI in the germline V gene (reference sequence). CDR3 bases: TGTGCCAGCACCGTAGCACAGGGGGGTCAGCCCCAGCATTTT. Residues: CASTVAQGGQPQHF.

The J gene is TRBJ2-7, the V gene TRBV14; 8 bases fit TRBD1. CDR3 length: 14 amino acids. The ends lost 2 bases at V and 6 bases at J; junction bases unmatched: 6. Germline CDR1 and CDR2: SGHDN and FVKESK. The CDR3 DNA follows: TGTGCCAGCAGCCAACTTGGGACAGGTCGCGAGCAGTACTTC. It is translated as CASSQLGTGREQYF.

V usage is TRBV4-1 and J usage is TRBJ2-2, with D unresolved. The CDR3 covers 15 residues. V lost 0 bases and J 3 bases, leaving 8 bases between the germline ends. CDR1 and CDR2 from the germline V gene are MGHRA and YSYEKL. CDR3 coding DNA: TGCGCCAGCAGCCAAGATGGCATGGACACCGGGGAGCTGTTTTTT. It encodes CASSQDGMDTGELFF.

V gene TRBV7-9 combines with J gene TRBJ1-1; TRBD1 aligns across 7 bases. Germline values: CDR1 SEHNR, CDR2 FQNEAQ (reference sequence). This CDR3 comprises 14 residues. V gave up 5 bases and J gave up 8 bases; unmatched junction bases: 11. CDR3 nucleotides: TGTGCCAGCAGCGTAGGGGGCTTGGGGGGAGAAGCTTTCTTT. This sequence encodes CASSVGGLGGEAFF.